A single sample gave rise to the 18 T cell receptor beta chains below, sequenced in a study of T cells expressing NK-cell markers. TCRdb reprocessed the 5' RACE reads, with one entry per CDR3 protein and no DNA. This table holds fewer than 550,000 distinct CDR3 sequences. Input material: blood T cells: a sorted CD56 or NKG2C T cell subset, CD4+ or CD8+ T cells, or bulk PBMC T cells (not recorded which). The receptors here all came from a woman aged 45-59 years in good health.

This rearrangement joins TRBV12-3 or TRBV12-4 to TRBJ2-7; TCRdb picks TRBD1, but there is no DNA to check that call. The CDR3 consists of 13 residues. CDR3 amino acids: CASSSRTGTEQYF.

CDR3 in amino acids: CSVDRQKGYNEQFF. This chain uses TRBV29-1 with TRBJ2-1. In germline, CDR1 is SQVTM, CDR2 ANQGSEA. The CDR3 loop spans 14 amino acids.

The genes are TRBV20-1 and TRBJ1-4; TCRdb gives TRBD1 as the D gene, but with no DNA this cannot be confirmed. The CDR3 has 13 residues. Germline V gene sequence: CDR1 DFQATT, CDR2 SNEGSKA (reference sequence). CDR3 sequence: CSAGQGFGEKLFF.

The chain is built from TRBV14 and TRBJ2-5; with no DNA, the TCRdb D assignment of TRBD2 cannot be verified. CDR3 length equals 14 residues. Germline V lookup: CDR1 SGHDN, CDR2 FVKESK. The CDR3 protein is CASSQRAGEETQYF.

The rearrangement joins TRBV20-1 to TRBJ2-3; checking the TCRdb D call of TRBD2 is not possible without DNA. Per the germline V gene, CDR1 is DFQATT and CDR2 is SNEGSKA (reference sequence). The CDR3 is made up of 15 amino acids. The CDR3 reads CSARKAGAMTDTQYF.

The chain joins TRBV9 to TRBJ2-1. This CDR3 has 16 residues. Per the germline V gene, CDR1 is SGDLS and CDR2 is YYNGEE. The CDR3 loop is CASSVVGVRSYNEQFF. Together with reference TRBV9 and TRBJ2-1, the CDR3 gives the full variable domain: DSGVTQTPKHLITATGQRVTLRCSPRSGDLSVYWYQQSLDQGLQFLIQYYNGEERAKGNILERFSAQQFPDLHSELNLSSLELGDSALYFCASSVVGVRSYNEQFFGPGTRLTVL.

V and J are TRBV2 and TRBJ2-1; lacking DNA, the TRBD1 call made by TCRdb goes unchecked. This CDR3 comprises 16 residues. Germline CDR1 SNHLY, CDR2 FYNNEI. CDR3 sequence reads: CASSVIRVISYNEQFF.

The V gene is TRBV11-1, the J gene TRBJ2-2. There are 13 residues in the CDR3. CDR1 and CDR2 from the germline V gene are SGHAT and FQDESV (reference sequence). The CDR3: CASLSGGTGELFF.

The chain links TRBV4-1 to TRBJ1-3. Germline-derived CDR1 and CDR2 are MGHRA and YSYEKL. The CDR3 consists of 16 residues. This CDR3 reads CASSQLSRTSGNTIYF.

The chain is built from TRBV5-6 and TRBJ2-7; absent DNA, TCRdb's TRBD1 call cannot be checked. This CDR3 is 12 amino acids long. In germline, CDR1 is SGHDT, CDR2 YYEEEE. CDR3 amino acids: CASSLVGNRGYF.

The chain combines TRBV11-2 with TRBJ2-1; the TRBD1 assignment by TCRdb is unverifiable without DNA. CDR3 length: 16 amino acids. The germline V gene has CDR1 SGHAT and CDR2 FQNNGV. Here the CDR3 reads CASSQIQGGPYNEQFF.

This chain joins TRBV11-2 and TRBJ2-1. The CDR3 totals 14 residues. The germline CDR1 and CDR2 sequences are SGHAT and FQNNGV. The chain's CDR3 is CASSLDLASRTQFF. Based on the CDR3 plus reference TRBV11-2 and TRBJ2-1, the full variable domain is EAGVAQSPRYKIIEKRQSVAFWCNPISGHATLYWYQQILGQGPKLLIQFQNNGVVDDSQLPKDRFSAERLKGVDSTLKIQPAKLEDSAVYLCASSLDLASRTQFFGPGTRLTVL.

The chain employs TRBV5-1 and TRBJ2-5; lacking DNA, the TRBD2 call made by TCRdb goes unchecked. The CDR3 has 15 amino acids. Germline CDR1 is SGHRS and CDR2 is YFSETQ. The CDR3 is CASSLVGTRRETQYF.

The J gene is TRBJ2-1, the V gene TRBV9; there is no DNA to check the TCRdb D call of TRBD1. This CDR3 contains 15 residues. The germline CDR1 and CDR2 sequences are SGDLS and YYNGEE. CDR3 loop: CASSVGRDPKNEQFF.

The V gene is TRBV5-1, the J gene TRBJ2-5. CDR1 is SGHRS and CDR2 is YFSETQ in the germline V gene. The CDR3 is 18 amino acids. The CDR3 loop is CASSLGLAALGIQETQYF.

The chain couples TRBV5-1 to TRBJ2-2; TCRdb's D call of TRBD1 is untestable without DNA. CDR1 is SGHRS, CDR2 YFSETQ, per germline. The CDR3 covers 14 residues. CDR3 loop: CASRGTGPSGELFF.

The rearrangement joins TRBV12-3 or TRBV12-4 to TRBJ2-1; TCRdb indicates TRBD2, and absent DNA this call remains unverified. The CDR3 spans 13 residues. The CDR3 loop reads CASSSYSGRKQFF.

The rearrangement links TRBV14 to TRBJ2-1; TCRdb lists TRBD2, though no DNA is available to test this call. The germline CDR1 and CDR2 sequences are SGHDN and FVKESK. The CDR3 has 15 amino acids. CDR3 residues: CASSQDRGRFNEQFF.